This TCR beta chain was captured in a study of blood T cell repertoires in COVID-19. As for the study in general: Some COVID-19 samples were acute and others convalescent; all came from the United States, Italy and Spain. Sources were T cells, B-cell-depleted T cells, or PBMCs; the material itself was cDNA or gDNA.

Patients at the Seattle site were enrolled during active infection and followed longitudinally. In the original workflow: Amplification with reference gene primers provided the estimates of nucleated cell counts. Only in-frame clones appear in the TCRdb table, and some are missing; sequencing was by immunoSEQ multiplex PCR. That table supplies the V and J calls and clone size; D and trimming were determined from the DNA. Altogether approximately 250,000 clones are present, around 90% being singletons, with the ten largest covering roughly 10%. V shed 5 bases and J shed 4 bases, with 13 bases lying between them. Germline CDR1 SGHTS, CDR2 YDEGEE. The CDR3 extends over 14 amino acids.

The receptor was derived from a woman aged 70-85 years with COVID-19, enrolled during active disease. The sample consisted of peripheral blood. This rearrangement joins TRBV5-8 to TRBJ1-5; maybe TRBD1 (5 bases). The CDR3 sequence is CASSSRDFNQPQHF. The CDR3 nucleotides read TGTGCCAGCAGTTCGAGGGACTTTAATCAGCCCCAGCATTTT.